This T cell receptor (beta chain) was recovered during a study of T cells in women clearing cervical HPV infection. Details on this clone: The DNA ends 3 residues before the CDR3 does, and the rest of the CDR3 is filled in from the germline J gene.

The table came from immunoSEQ multiplex PCR; TCRdb's copy has only in-frame clones and leaves some out. Found here are approximately 44,000 clones; the top ten clones hold 7.6%. In germline, CDR1 is MNHNS, CDR2 SASEGT. V gave up 0 bases and J gave up 4 bases; unmatched junction bases: 5. This CDR3 contains 15 residues. Sequencing was carried out using blood buffy coat. This receptor was obtained from a woman aged 18-69 years with a cervical HPV16 infection that either progressed to CIN3+ or cleared (not recorded which). The chain carries TRBV6-1 and TRBJ1-2, with 7 bases aligning to TRBD1. CDR3 region: CASSEAVGGGYGYTF. CDR3 DNA, as far as it was read: TGTGCCAGCAGTGAAGCGGTAGGGGGCGGCTATGGC.